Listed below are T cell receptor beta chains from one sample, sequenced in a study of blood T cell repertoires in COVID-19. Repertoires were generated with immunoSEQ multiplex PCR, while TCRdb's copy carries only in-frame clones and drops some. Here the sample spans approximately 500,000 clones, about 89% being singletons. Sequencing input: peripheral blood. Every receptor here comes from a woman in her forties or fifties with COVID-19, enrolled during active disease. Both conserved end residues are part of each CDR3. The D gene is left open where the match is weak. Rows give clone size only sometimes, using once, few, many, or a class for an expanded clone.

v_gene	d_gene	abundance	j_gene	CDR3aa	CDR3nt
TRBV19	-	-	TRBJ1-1	CASTTVGHPNTEAFF	TGTGCCAGTACAACCGTGGGACACCCGAACACTGAAGCTTTCTTT
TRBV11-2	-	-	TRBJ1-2	CASSSGIPLDGYTF	TGTGCCAGCAGTTCAGGGATACCCTTGGATGGCTACACCTTC
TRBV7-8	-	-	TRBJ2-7	CASSPQTPYEQYF	TGTGCCAGCAGCCCCCAGACACCCTACGAGCAGTACTTC
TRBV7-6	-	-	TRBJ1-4	CASSLSHGSLNEKLFF	TGTGCCAGCAGCCTTTCTCACGGGAGCCTTAATGAAAAACTGTTTTTT
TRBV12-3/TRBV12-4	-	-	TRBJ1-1	CASRSYTEAFF	TGTGCCAGCAGATCGTACACTGAAGCTTTCTTT
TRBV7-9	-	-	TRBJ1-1	CASSLIGRNTEAFF	TGTGCCAGCAGCTTAATCGGTCGGAACACTGAAGCTTTCTTT
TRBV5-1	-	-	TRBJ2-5	CASSPGLNQETQYF	TGCGCCAGCAGCCCGGGACTGAATCAAGAGACCCAGTACTTC
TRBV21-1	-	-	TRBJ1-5	CASSKEDSNYSNQPQHF	TGTGCCAGCAGCAAAGAGGACAGCAACTATAGCAATCAGCCCCAGCATTTT
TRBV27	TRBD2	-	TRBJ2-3	CASSSGLATDTQYF	TGTGCCAGCAGTTCAGGACTAGCCACAGATACGCAGTATTTT
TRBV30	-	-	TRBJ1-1	CASYPPVLNTEAFF	TGTGCCTCCTACCCCCCGGTTTTGAACACTGAAGCTTTCTTT
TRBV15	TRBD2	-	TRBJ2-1	CATSRGVGGGANEQFF	TGTGCCACCAGCAGAGGGGTTGGCGGGGGGGCCAATGAGCAGTTCTTC
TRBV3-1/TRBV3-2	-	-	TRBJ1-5	CASSQARGNQPQHF	TGTGCCAGCAGCCAAGCCCGGGGCAATCAGCCCCAGCATTTT
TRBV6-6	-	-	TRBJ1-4	CASSYSDGAVGELFF	TGTGCCAGCAGTTACTCCGACGGAGCTGTTGGTGAACTGTTTTTT
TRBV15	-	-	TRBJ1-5	CATSRDHSYSNQPQHF	TGTGCCACCAGCAGAGACCATTCCTATAGCAATCAGCCCCAGCATTTT
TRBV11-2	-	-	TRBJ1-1	CASSRGLNTEAFF	TGTGCCAGCAGCCGAGGTTTGAACACTGAAGCTTTCTTT
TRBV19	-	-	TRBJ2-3	CASSPGTTDTQYF	TGTGCCAGTAGTCCCGGTACGACAGATACGCAGTATTTT
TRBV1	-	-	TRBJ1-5	CTSSQDNRTKDQPQHF	TGCACCAGCAGCCAAGATAACAGGACAAAGGATCAGCCCCAGCATTTT
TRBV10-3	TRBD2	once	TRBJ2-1	CAIRVAGGDYNEQFF	TGTGCCATCAGAGTAGCGGGGGGAGATTACAATGAGCAGTTCTTC